The source of this T cell receptor (beta chain) is a study of T cells in Graves' hyperthyroidism and ophthalmopathy. The wider study: Upon initial diagnosis and before any treatment, peripheral blood was collected.

At least ten counts were recorded for this clonotype. One end of the junction does not line up with germline, which may come from a read error. The CDR3 regions of TCR beta were amplified from RNA transcripts. The study used the HTBI primer set for a first-round RT-PCR of the TCR CDR3. One entry per CDR3 protein results from TCRdb running MiXCR on the multiplex PCR reads. This table has 350,000 or so distinct CDR3 sequences, approximately 18% appearing once. Ophthalmopathy cases scored 3 or more on the Clinical Activity Score and 4 or more on NOSPECS grade, with duration below 3 months. Any patient presenting with uncontrolled infection, other autoimmune disease, pregnancy or lactation was left out. CDR1 and CDR2 from the germline V gene are SQVTM and ANQGSEA. The CDR3 runs 11 residues.

The sequenced sample consisted of blood. This sequence originates from a middle-aged woman with Graves' ophthalmopathy. The chain joins TRBV29-1 to TRBJ1-1; D is undetermined. The CDR3 loop reads CSHYLNTEAFF. The CDR3 DNA is TGCAGCCATTATCTGAACACTGAGGCTTTCTTT. Together with reference TRBV29-1 and TRBJ1-1, the CDR3 gives the full variable domain: SAVISQKPSRDICQRGTSLTIQCQVDSQVTMMFWYRQQPGQSLTLIATANQGSEATYESGFVIDKFPISRPNLTFSTLTVSNMSPEDSSIYLCSHYLNTEAFFGQGTRLTVV.